Sequencing of this T cell receptor beta chain was carried out in a study of OX40 agonist ivuxolimab in advanced cancers. The overall study: Those treated in dose escalation had hepatocellular carcinoma, melanoma, renal cell cancer or head and neck cancer. Of mixed ages from about 20 to 80 and averaging approximately 60 years, the group was around 78% male. One hepatocellular carcinoma and a couple of cutaneous melanoma patients partially responded.

V shed 5 bases and J shed 6 bases, with 17 bases lying between them. CDR3 length: 14 residues. From germline, CDR1 is SNHLY and CDR2 FYNNEI. Autoimmune disease history or systemic immunosuppression disqualified patients. Sequencing was performed with immunoSEQ multiplex PCR; in TCRdb, only in-frame clones are kept and a portion is missing. This sample has 50,000 to 65,000 clones; around 88% occur once, and the top ten carry around 0.79%. The sequence was obtained from an adult with an advanced solid tumor such as melanoma, head and neck, liver or kidney cancer. This sequence joins TRBV2 and TRBJ2-7, with D maybe TRBD1 (6 bases). The starting material was CD4+ or CD8+ T cells sorted from blood, obtained in a trial of the OX40 agonist ivuxolimab. The CDR3 sequence: CASSSLLGGGEQYF. The CDR3 region has the DNA TGTGCCAGCAGTTCCCTACTAGGGGGTGGCGAGCAGTACTTC.